A single T cell receptor (beta chain) is shown here with its context. This clonotype was counted a few times. Its recognized antigen is unknown. Base qualities were left out, and no much larger clone turns up one base away. The CDR3 goes from the cysteine to the phenylalanine over 15 residues. Only the CDR3 part of the read is kept: 45 bases, read in frame from the first base. As encoded in the germline V gene (reference sequence), CDR1 is MNHNY while CDR2 is SVGAGI. V gives up 7 bases and J gives up 4 bases, and the segment between their germline ends measures 16 bases. Ficoll-Paque density gradient centrifugation was used to isolate PBMCs. The sequencer listed for this sample is Illumina NovaSeq 6000. TCRalpha and TCRbeta cDNA libraries were constructed by 5'RACE with constant-segment primers, with sample barcodes and unique molecular identifiers being introduced. Trizol reagent was used to extract RNA from every sample. Amplification of the libraries took two PCR steps, and the second step added a second sample barcode plus Illumina TruSeq adapters. Sequencing of the libraries was done on an Illumina NovaSeq, producing 2 x 150 bp paired-end reads. The original methods were these. Demultiplexing of reads and collapsing into UMI-guided consensus sequences were performed with migec v1.2.7. With mixcr v2.1.11, UMI consensuses were aligned to TRA and TRB V and J templates and assembled into clonotypes. A clonotype was counted as expanded or contracted only when both edgeR and NoisET called the clonotype significant, with the noise models trained on biological replicates. For edgeR calls, the cutoffs were a false discovery rate-adjusted p below 0.01 and a log2 fold-change threshold of 1. As an exploratory analysis of dynamics, max-normalized trajectories of the 1000 most abundant clonotypes were examined by PCA with hierarchical clustering. The CD4 or CD8 phenotype of responding clones was assigned using the separately sequenced CD4+ and CD8+ repertoires. Using fastp trimming at Q25 and MiXCR clonotype assembly, TCRdb reanalyzed the public sequencing data and kept in-frame beta chains. A single entry per CDR3 protein holds the most common genes and DNA from its merged rows. These V and J calls originate from TCRdb's pipeline instead of the authors' own analysis. This sample gives around 440,000 distinct CDR3 sequences in total; 15% to 20% of them show up just once. Jointly, the top ten make up around an eighth of the sample.

These data belong to a study of T-cell memory formation after mild COVID-19 (dated by TCRdb to the early 2020s). Background for the entire study: TCR sequence clusters from the two donors were largely donor specific. Longitudinal TCRalpha and TCRbeta repertoire sequencing tracked T-cell clones expanding and contracting after mild COVID-19 in two donors. Two young, previously healthy adult volunteers made up the cohort, one male and one female. General conclusions and limits of the study: Whether the second-wave clones peaking on day 37 were SARS-CoV-2 specific was not confirmed. Contracting CD4+ clones appeared mostly in the CM and EM memory subsets, whereas CD8+ clones were enriched in EMRA. The detection of some responding clones in pre-infection memory suggests that pre-existing cross-reactive memory T cells joined the SARS-CoV-2 response. From day 15 to 85, contracting clones showed balanced CD4/CD8 phenotypes, whereas a second wave of clones that expanded from day 15 to 37 leaned towards CD4+. Only a couple of mild cases were covered by the study, and larger cohorts that include severe cases with pre-infection samples were considered necessary.

The rearrangement joined TRBV6-6 to TRBJ1-4; D gene: possibly TRBD1, on 5 matching bases. Material for sequencing was PBMCs or a T cell subset sorted from them (not recorded which). This clonotype was sampled from an adult woman who had mild COVID-19 (a few samples of this study predate the infection). The sample titles of this study are shuffled in the database, so cell type and time point are left out; the donor was told from shared clones. The nucleotide sequence reads as follows: TGTGCCAGCACCTCCGTTTGGGGGGGTAATGAAAAACTGTTTTTT. This translates into CASTSVWGGNEKLFF.